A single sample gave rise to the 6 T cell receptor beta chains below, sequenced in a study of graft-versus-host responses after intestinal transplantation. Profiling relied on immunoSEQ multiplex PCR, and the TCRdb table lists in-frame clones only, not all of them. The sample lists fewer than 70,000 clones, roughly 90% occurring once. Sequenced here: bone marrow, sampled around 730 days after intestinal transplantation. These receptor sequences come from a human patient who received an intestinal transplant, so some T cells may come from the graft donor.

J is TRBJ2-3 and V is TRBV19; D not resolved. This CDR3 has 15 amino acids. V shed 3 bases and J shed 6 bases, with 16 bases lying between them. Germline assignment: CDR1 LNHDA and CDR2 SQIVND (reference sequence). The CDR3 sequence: CASSIAPALQDTQYF. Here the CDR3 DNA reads TGTGCCAGTAGTATCGCCCCCGCTTTACAGGATACGCAGTATTTT.

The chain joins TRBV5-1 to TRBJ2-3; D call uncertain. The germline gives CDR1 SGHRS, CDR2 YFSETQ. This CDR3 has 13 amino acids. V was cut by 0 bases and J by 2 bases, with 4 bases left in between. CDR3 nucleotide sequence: TGCGCCAGCAGCTTGGCCGCCACAGATACGCAGTATTTT. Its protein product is CASSLAATDTQYF.

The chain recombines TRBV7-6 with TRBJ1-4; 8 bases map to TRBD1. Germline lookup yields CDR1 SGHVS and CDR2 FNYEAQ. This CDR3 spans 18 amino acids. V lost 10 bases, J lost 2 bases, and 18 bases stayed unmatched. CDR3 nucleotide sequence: TGTGCCACCAGAGCGGTCGCAGGGGGCCTCCGGACTAATGAAAAACTGTTTTTT. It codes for CATRAVAGGLRTNEKLFF.

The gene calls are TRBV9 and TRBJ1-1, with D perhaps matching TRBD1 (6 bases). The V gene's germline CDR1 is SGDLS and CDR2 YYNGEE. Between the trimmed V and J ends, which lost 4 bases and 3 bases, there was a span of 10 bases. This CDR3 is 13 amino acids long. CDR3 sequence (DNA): TGTGCCAGCAGCCGACAGGTGGACACTGAAGCTTTCTTT. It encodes CASSRQVDTEAFF.

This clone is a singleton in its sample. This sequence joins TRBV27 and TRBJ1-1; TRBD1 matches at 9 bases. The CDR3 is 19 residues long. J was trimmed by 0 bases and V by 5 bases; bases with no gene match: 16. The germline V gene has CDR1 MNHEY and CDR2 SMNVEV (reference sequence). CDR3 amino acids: CASSPPQDRGFSMNTEAFF. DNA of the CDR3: TGTGCCAGCAGTCCCCCCCAGGACAGGGGCTTTTCCATGAACACTGAAGCTTTCTTT.

The CDR3 DNA sequence: TGTGCCAGCAGCCAAGATCCTGTGGAGACCCAGTACTTC. Residues: CASSQDPVETQYF. The chain links TRBV14 to TRBJ2-5; no clear D. CDR1 and CDR2 from the germline V gene are SGHDN and FVKESK. There are 13 residues in the CDR3. The V and J ends lost 0 bases and 5 bases respectively, with 7 bases between them. The full variable domain, in which reference TRBV14 and TRBJ2-5 provide the parts outside the CDR3, is EAGVTQFPSHSVIEKGQTVTLRCDPISGHDNLYWYRRVMGKEIKFLLHFVKESKQDESGMPNNRFLAERTGGTYSTLKVQPAELEDSGVYFCASSQDPVETQYFGPGTRLLVL.